The 22 T cell receptor beta chains reported below all come from one sample, sequenced in a study of blood T cell repertoires in COVID-19. The assay was immunoSEQ multiplex PCR, and TCRdb's table has in-frame clones only and misses some. Counted here are about 200,000 clones, about 80% occurring once; the ten biggest clones make up less than 9.5%. The sample consisted of PBMCs or T cells enriched from blood (not recorded which). The receptors shown here come from a man aged 40-55 years who had recovered from COVID-19.

CDR3: CASSLSYNSPLHF. In nucleotides, the CDR3 is TGCGCCAGCAGCCTCTCCTATAATTCACCCCTCCACTTT. The V gene is TRBV5-1, the J gene TRBJ1-6; D ambiguous. Trimming stripped 4 bases from V and 0 bases from J, with 2 bases between. This CDR3 is built from 13 residues. From germline, CDR1 is SGHRS and CDR2 YFSETQ.

The chain has TRBV11-2 and TRBJ1-2, with TRBD1 matching over 11 bases. The CDR3 has 15 amino acids. Germline V gene data show CDR1 as SGHAT and CDR2 as FQNNGV. The ends lost 5 bases at V and 4 bases at J; junction bases unmatched: 6. The chain's CDR3 is CASSQGQGGFYGYTF. The CDR3 DNA reads TGTGCCAGCAGCCAGGGACAGGGGGGTTTCTATGGCTACACCTTC.

This chain links TRBV7-9 with TRBJ2-2, with TRBD1 matching over 9 bases. The CDR3 consists of 16 residues. After removal of 5 bases from V and 7 bases from J, the junction contained 11 bases not matched to a gene. Germline loops: CDR1 SEHNR, CDR2 FQNEAQ (reference sequence). The CDR3 DNA sequence: TGTGCCAGCAGCCGACCGGGACAGGGCCGGGGCGGGGAGCTGTTTTTT. Protein: CASSRPGQGRGGELFF.

V usage is TRBV6-5 and J usage is TRBJ1-6; D possibly corresponds to TRBD1 (6 bases). V dropped 0 bases and J dropped 10 bases, with 13 bases sitting between them. CDR1 MNHEY and CDR2 SVGAGI come from the germline V gene. The length of the CDR3 is 15 residues. CDR3 sequence: CASSYSKGVQSPLHF. The CDR3 DNA reads as TGTGCCAGCAGTTACTCGAAGGGGGTTCAGTCACCCCTCCACTTT.

The chain carries TRBV5-6 and TRBJ2-1, with 9 nucleotides matching TRBD1. The CDR3 is 15 amino acids. V was pared by 5 bases and J by 0 bases, with 3 bases of the junction left unmatched. CDR1 is SGHDT and CDR2 is YYEEEE in the germline V gene. The CDR3 sequence is CASSPQGASYNEQFF. The CDR3 DNA reads as TGTGCCAGCAGTCCACAGGGGGCCTCCTACAATGAGCAGTTCTTC.

The rearrangement links TRBV19 to TRBJ2-2; 7 bases are a match to TRBD1. Germline CDR1 reads LNHDA; CDR2 reads SQIVND (reference sequence). The trim removed 4 bases at V and 0 bases at J, leaving 5 bases unmatched. The CDR3 is made up of 16 amino acids. This CDR3 is CASSTPGTANTGELFF. The CDR3 DNA reads TGTGCCAGTAGTACCCCCGGGACAGCGAACACCGGGGAGCTGTTTTTT.

This sequence joins TRBV19 and TRBJ2-7, with a weak D call TRBD2 (5 bases). The CDR3 spans 13 residues. Germline assignment: CDR1 LNHDA and CDR2 SQIVND (reference sequence). V lost 0 bases to trimming and J lost 8 bases, with 11 bases between them. CDR3 loop: CASSIDPRGKQYF. The CDR3 nucleotides are TGTGCCAGTAGTATAGATCCTCGGGGAAAGCAGTACTTC.

This sequence joins TRBV2 and TRBJ2-7, with D perhaps matching TRBD2 (6 bases). CDR1 is SNHLY and CDR2 is FYNNEI in the germline V gene. CDR3 size: 14 residues. V was pared by 5 bases and J by 0 bases, with 11 bases between. CDR3 in amino acids: CASSPGRDSYEQYF. The CDR3 bases are TGTGCCAGCAGTCCGGGGCGGGACTCCTACGAGCAGTACTTC.

This rearrangement joins TRBV4-1 to TRBJ2-5, with D maybe TRBD1 (5 bases). The CDR3 is 15 residues long. Per germline, CDR1 MGHRA and CDR2 YSYEKL. Trimming stripped 2 bases from V and 1 base from J, with 11 bases between. CDR3 residues: CASSQLGQGQETQYF. The CDR3 coding sequence is TGCGCCAGCAGCCAACTGGGCCAGGGCCAAGAGACCCAGTACTTC.

The rearrangement joins TRBV28 to TRBJ2-2, with 7 positions matching TRBD2. The CDR3 runs to 15 residues. V shed 5 bases, J shed 6 bases, and the junction held 9 bases outside the gene matches. Germline loops: CDR1 MDHEN, CDR2 SYDVKM. The DNA of the CDR3 is TGTGCCAGCAGTATTATAAGCGGGGAAGCCGGGGAGCTGTTTTTT. It codes for CASSIISGEAGELFF. Full variable domain (missing parts from reference TRBV28 and TRBJ2-2): DVKVTQSSRYLVKRTGEKVFLECVQDMDHENMFWYRQDPGLGLRLIYFSYDVKMKEKGDIPEGYSVSREKKERFSLILESASTNQTSMYLCASSIISGEAGELFFGEGSRLTVL.

The chain recombines TRBV5-6 with TRBJ2-3; 7 bases fit TRBD2. CDR3 size: 14 residues. Germline CDR1 and CDR2: SGHDT and YYEEEE. J gave up 4 bases and V 6 bases, and 8 bases lay outside the gene matches. Here the CDR3 reads CASIWTRLADTQYF. The DNA for the CDR3 is TGTGCCAGCATCTGGACTAGACTTGCAGATACGCAGTATTTT. Full variable domain (missing parts from reference TRBV5-6 and TRBJ2-3): DAGVTQSPTHLIKTRGQQVTLRCSPKSGHDTVSWYQQALGQGPQFIFQYYEEEERQRGNFPDRFSGHQFPNYSSELNVNALLLGDSALYLCASIWTRLADTQYFGPGTRLTVL.

The J gene is TRBJ2-1, the V gene TRBV11-3, with a possible D match to TRBD1 (5 bases). V shed 5 bases and J shed 9 bases, with 17 bases lying between them. The germline CDR1 and CDR2 sequences are SGHNT and YENEEA. CDR3 size: 14 residues. CDR3 protein: CASSLFAGNGEQFF. The CDR3 bases are TGTGCCAGCAGCCTTTTCGCAGGGAATGGTGAGCAGTTCTTC.

Only a few counts were recorded for this clone. The rearrangement joins TRBV6-4 to TRBJ2-1; 8 nucleotides line up with TRBD2. Germline V CDR1 and CDR2: MRHNA, SNTAGT. Unmatched junction bases numbered 6, after V lost 0 bases and J lost 8 bases. The CDR3 is made up of 15 amino acids. This CDR3 is CASSDSASGSDEQFF. The CDR3 DNA reads as TGTGCCAGCAGTGACTCGGCTAGCGGGTCAGATGAGCAGTTCTTC.

The chain is built from TRBV9 and TRBJ1-1; tentative D call: TRBD1 (6 bases). Germline loops: CDR1 SGDLS, CDR2 YYNGEE. The CDR3 is 16 amino acids. The germline V and J ends were trimmed by 4 bases and 3 bases, with 19 bases remaining between them. Written as DNA, the CDR3 is TGTGCCAGCAGCCCAATACCACAGGGAGAGGACACTGAAGCTTTCTTT. Residues: CASSPIPQGEDTEAFF.

The V call is TRBV5-5, the J call TRBJ1-3; 9 nucleotides line up with TRBD1. The V and J ends lost 4 bases and 2 bases, in that order; junction bases with no gene match: 4. There are 15 residues in the CDR3. Germline assignment: CDR1 SGHKS and CDR2 YYEKEE (reference sequence). CDR3 DNA sequence: TGTGCCAGCAGCCCAGGGACAGGGACTGGAAACACCATATATTTT. Amino acid sequence: CASSPGTGTGNTIYF. Based on the CDR3 plus reference TRBV5-5 and TRBJ1-3, the full variable domain is DAGVTQSPTHLIKTRGQQVTLRCSPISGHKSVSWYQQVLGQGPQFIFQYYEKEERGRGNFPDRFSARQFPNYSSELNVNALLLGDSALYLCASSPGTGTGNTIYFGEGSWLTVV.

A few counts support this clone. The chain links TRBV19 to TRBJ2-3; 10 positions agree with TRBD2. The CDR3 runs to 17 residues. The ends lost 7 bases at V and 1 base at J; junction bases unmatched: 11. CDR1 and CDR2 (germline): LNHDA, SQIVND (reference sequence). The CDR3, as DNA: TGTGCCAGTACGAAGCGGGGGGGCGGGTTCGGCACAGATACGCAGTATTTT. It yields the protein CASTKRGGGFGTDTQYF.

This rearrangement joins TRBV30 to TRBJ1-4; D gene unclear. Germline lookup yields CDR1 GTSNPN and CDR2 SVGIG (reference sequence). The V end lost 0 bases, the J end lost 7 bases, and 12 bases lay between the germline ends. CDR3 length: 14 amino acids. The CDR3 bases are TGTGCCTGGAGTGTTATTAGCAGCCGTGAAAAACTGTTTTTT. Translating gives CAWSVISSREKLFF. Looking up the rest from reference TRBV30 and TRBJ1-4 gives the full variable domain: SQTIHQWPATLVQPVGSPLSLECTVEGTSNPNLYWYRQAAGRGLQLLFYSVGIGQISSEVPQNLSASRPQDRQFILSSKKLLLSDSGFYLCAWSVISSREKLFFGSGTQLSVL.

The CDR3 nucleotides read TGTGCCAGTAGTCCTGACAGTCGCCAGCCCCAGCATTTT. Amino acid sequence: CASSPDSRQPQHF. This sequence joins TRBV19 and TRBJ1-5; tentative D call: TRBD1 (5 bases). This CDR3 spans 13 amino acids. Germline assignment: CDR1 LNHDA and CDR2 SQIVND (reference sequence). Trimming shortened V by 5 bases and J by 7 bases, and 12 bases separated the two germline ends. Full variable domain (missing parts from reference TRBV19 and TRBJ1-5): DGGITQSPKYLFRKEGQNVTLSCEQNLNHDAMYWYRQDPGQGLRLIYYSQIVNDFQKGDIAEGYSVSREKKESFPLTVTSAQKNPTAFYLCASSPDSRQPQHFGDGTRLSIL.

This chain uses TRBV6-5 with TRBJ1-3; D is possibly TRBD1 (6 bases). CDR1 is MNHEY, CDR2 SVGAGI, per germline. CDR3 length equals 14 residues. V was trimmed by 6 bases and J by 7 bases, leaving 16 bases between them. CDR3 region: CASRTGPARNTIYF. CDR3 DNA: TGTGCCAGCAGGACAGGCCCGGCCCGGAACACCATATATTTT.

The count of this clone is one. The chain carries TRBV5-4 and TRBJ1-1; D remains unclear. Germline assignment: CDR1 SGHNT and CDR2 YYREEE (reference sequence). Trimming cost V 5 bases and J 3 bases, with 8 bases left between them. The CDR3 length is 12 residues. The CDR3 region has the DNA TGTGCCAGCAGTAAGCAGGACACTGAAGCTTTCTTT. Translating it yields CASSKQDTEAFF.

V is TRBV3-1 (or the pseudogene TRBV3-2) and J is TRBJ1-2, with D perhaps TRBD1 (6 bases). CDR3 length: 12 residues. V was pared by 6 bases and J by 14 bases, with 19 bases between. In germline, CDR1 is LGHDT, CDR2 YNNKEL (reference sequence). The CDR3 is CASRDGDMGKTF. The CDR3 nucleotides read TGTGCCAGCAGGGACGGGGACATGGGAAAGACCTTC.

The chain is built from TRBV11-2 and TRBJ1-1; 7 bases agree with TRBD1. CDR3 length: 14 amino acids. Germline V CDR1 and CDR2: SGHAT, FQNNGV. The ends lost 5 bases at V and 0 bases at J; junction bases unmatched: 3. CDR3 sequence: CASSAGQLNTEAFF. Here the CDR3 DNA reads TGTGCCAGCAGCGCGGGACAGTTGAACACTGAAGCTTTCTTT.